One sample yielded the 20 T cell receptor beta chains listed below, sequenced in a study of T and B cells in COVID-19 patients. Multiplex PCR with BIOMED2 TRB-A/B primer pools amplified TRB rearrangements. TCRdb analysed the multiplex PCR reads with MiXCR anew, one entry per CDR3 protein. The sample yields approximately 15,000 distinct CDR3 sequences, around 30% seen once. From blood, roughly 250-500 ng of genomic DNA served as TRB template. Specimen: blood. The receptor set was obtained from a human donor who had recovered from COVID-19.

This chain joins TRBV19 and TRBJ1-5; no clear D. The length of the CDR3 is 15 residues. The germline V and J ends were trimmed by 4 bases and 3 bases, with 13 bases remaining between them. Germline-derived CDR1 and CDR2 are LNHDA and SQIVND (reference sequence). This CDR3 is CASSKLRAVNQPQHF. DNA for the CDR3: TGTGCCAGTAGTAAGTTACGGGCGGTCAATCAGCCCCAGCATTTT. Full variable domain (remainder filled in from reference TRBV19 and TRBJ1-5): DGGITQSPKYLFRKEGQNVTLSCEQNLNHDAMYWYRQDPGQGLRLIYYSQIVNDFQKGDIAEGYSVSREKKESFPLTVTSAQKNPTAFYLCASSKLRAVNQPQHFGDGTRLSIL.

This clonotype was seen ten or more times. The chain is built from TRBV30 and TRBJ1-4; D may be TRBD1 (6 bases). Germline assignment: CDR1 GTSNPN and CDR2 SVGIG (reference sequence). Trimming stripped 0 bases from V and 8 bases from J, with 13 bases between. The CDR3 sequence is 14 residues long. The CDR3 DNA is TGTGCCTGGAGTGTAAAGGGGGGCGTCGAAAAACTGTTTTTT. Protein product: CAWSVKGGVEKLFF.

The chain is built from TRBV29-1 and TRBJ1-2, with unresolved D. Germline V CDR1 and CDR2: SQVTM, ANQGSEA. The V end lost 2 bases, the J end lost 2 bases, and 12 bases lay between the germline ends. The CDR3 is 14 amino acids. The chain's CDR3 is CSVESLGGNYGYTF. The CDR3 DNA follows: TGCAGCGTTGAATCTTTGGGCGGGAACTATGGCTACACCTTC.

In its sample, this clonotype ranks as medium-sized. The chain recombines TRBV27 with TRBJ2-7; no reliable D call. CDR3 length equals 12 residues. The V gene lost 8 bases and the J gene lost 0 bases, with 8 bases spanning the gap. Germline assignment: CDR1 MNHEY and CDR2 SMNVEV (reference sequence). The CDR3 is CASYHSSYEQYF. For the CDR3, the DNA is TGTGCCAGCTACCACAGCTCCTACGAGCAGTACTTC.

By share, this clonotype ranks as medium-sized. V usage is TRBV5-6 and J usage is TRBJ2-2; TRBD1 aligns across 12 bases. The CDR3 totals 16 residues. V shed 4 bases and J 7 bases; nucleotides not matched to a gene: 8. CDR1 and CDR2 from the germline V gene are SGHDT and YYEEEE. Written as DNA, the CDR3 is TGTGCCAGCAGCCGGGACAGGGGGCGCGCGGACGGGGAGCTGTTTTTT. It specifies CASSRDRGRADGELFF.

There are a few counts of this clonotype. This chain joins TRBV27 and TRBJ1-2; the D gene is possibly TRBD1 (5 bases). V was shortened by 5 bases and J by 0 bases, with 10 bases between the two germline ends. Germline assignment: CDR1 MNHEY and CDR2 SMNVEV (reference sequence). The CDR3 consists of 14 residues. This chain's CDR3 is CASSLRTPNYGYTF. CDR3 nucleotide sequence: TGTGCCAGCAGTCTTCGGACACCTAACTATGGCTACACCTTC.

The rearrangement joins TRBV20-1 to TRBJ2-1; 7 nucleotides agree with TRBD2. CDR1 DFQATT and CDR2 SNEGSKA come from the germline V gene (reference sequence). This CDR3 comprises 11 residues. After removal of 7 bases from V and 10 bases from J, the junction contained 7 bases not matched to a gene. The CDR3 here is CSGGRVREQFF. CDR3 DNA: TGCAGTGGAGGGAGGGTGCGGGAGCAGTTCTTC.

This clonotype has only one observation. The chain recombines TRBV5-4 with TRBJ1-2; perhaps TRBD1 as D (5 bases). Germline V gene sequence: CDR1 SGHNT, CDR2 YYREEE (reference sequence). The CDR3 is 18 amino acids. Trimming removed 4 bases at V and 4 bases at J, with 26 bases between. This CDR3 reads CASSPNLPRDGGSYGYTF. Here the CDR3 DNA reads TGTGCCAGCAGCCCTAACCTACCCCGGGACGGCGGGTCCTATGGCTACACCTTC.

Judged by abundance, this clonotype is medium-sized. This chain links TRBV29-1 with TRBJ2-1; perhaps TRBD2 as D (5 bases). The germline V and J ends were trimmed by 7 bases and 4 bases, with 11 bases remaining between them. The germline CDR1 and CDR2 sequences are SQVTM and ANQGSEA. The CDR3 totals 12 residues. The CDR3 spells CSARTGYNEQFF. The CDR3 coding sequence is TGCAGCGCTAGGACGGGGTACAATGAGCAGTTCTTC.

This rearrangement joins TRBV6-2 or TRBV6-3 to TRBJ1-5; 10 bases align to TRBD1. The J segment lost 5 bases and the V segment lost 8 bases, leaving 15 bases of the junction unmatched. Looked up from germline, CDR1 is MNHEY and CDR2 is SVGEGT. There are 17 residues in the CDR3. The CDR3 loop is CASLRDRGLESHQPQHF. As DNA, the CDR3 is TGTGCCAGCCTCCGGGACAGGGGACTGGAGAGCCATCAGCCCCAGCATTTT.

This clonotype occurred a few times. This sequence joins TRBV30 and TRBJ1-2; 7 bases match TRBD1. This CDR3 region has 13 residues. Germline values: CDR1 GTSNPN, CDR2 SVGIG (reference sequence). Unmatched junction bases numbered 6, after V lost 0 bases and J lost 8 bases. DNA for the CDR3: TGTGCCTGGAGTGTACTGGCAGGGGGAGGCTACACCTTC. It yields the protein CAWSVLAGGGYTF.

V gene TRBV7-9 combines with J gene TRBJ1-2; tentative D call: TRBD1 (6 bases). V shed 5 bases and J shed 0 bases, with 13 bases lying between them. The CDR3 runs to 15 residues. Germline values: CDR1 SEHNR, CDR2 FQNEAQ (reference sequence). CDR3 sequence (DNA): TGTGCCAGCAGCGTACAGGGTGGCTCTAACTATGGCTACACCTTC. Translated, it gives CASSVQGGSNYGYTF.

By its share, this clonotype is medium-sized (0.01 to 0.1%). V and J are TRBV19 and TRBJ2-3, with 13 nucleotides matching TRBD2. V gave up 6 bases and J gave up 0 bases; unmatched junction bases: 6. Germline assignment: CDR1 LNHDA and CDR2 SQIVND (reference sequence). The CDR3 runs to 17 residues. This CDR3 is CASSGLAGVSSTDTQYF. The CDR3 DNA is TGTGCCAGTAGCGGACTAGCGGGAGTCTCTAGCACAGATACGCAGTATTTT.

The table lists this clonotype with a few counts. The chain uses TRBV4-3 and TRBJ2-7; D unclear. Trimming stripped 0 bases from V and 3 bases from J, with 6 bases between. Germline V gene lookup returns CDR1 LGHNA and CDR2 YSLEER. This CDR3 has 13 amino acids. Written as DNA, the CDR3 is TGCGCCAGCAGCCAAGAGTTCCACTACGAGCAGTACTTC. This translates into CASSQEFHYEQYF.

By frequency in the sample, this clonotype is medium-sized. The V gene is TRBV27, the J gene TRBJ2-3, with 11 bases that match TRBD2. The CDR3 extends over 16 amino acids. The trim removed 5 bases at V and 6 bases at J, leaving 10 bases unmatched. Germline values: CDR1 MNHEY, CDR2 SMNVEV (reference sequence). CDR3 residues: CASSVLLAGGADTQYF. In DNA form, the CDR3 reads TGTGCCAGCAGTGTACTCCTAGCGGGAGGTGCGGATACGCAGTATTTT.

A few counts support this clonotype. The conserved closing phenylalanine or tryptophan is absent in this CDR3, likely reflecting a read error. It is unclear where the CDR3 begins or ends on the DNA, so no DNA is shown, and the CDR3 is as TCRdb lists it. This chain joins TRBV29-1 and TRBJ1-2; whether TRBD1, the table's D call, matches the DNA was not checked. Counting both end residues, the CDR3 totals 15 amino acids. Germline loops: CDR1 SQVTM, CDR2 ANQGSEA. The CDR3 spells CSVDSPAREGGSMLL.

Here the CDR3 reads CASSGGGADTEAFF. For the CDR3, the DNA is TGTGCCAGCTCTGGGGGGGGCGCCGATACTGAAGCTTTCTTT. The V and J genes are TRBV18 and TRBJ1-1; possible D gene TRBD1, 6 bases. The length of the CDR3 is 14 residues. V was shortened by 6 bases and J by 5 bases, with 16 bases between the two germline ends. Germline CDR1 and CDR2: KGHSH and LQKENI.

This sequence joins TRBV7-2 and TRBJ1-6, with D unclear. The CDR3 is made up of 12 amino acids. CDR1 is SGHTA, CDR2 FQGNSA, per germline. V lost 5 bases and J lost 5, with 4 bases in between. CDR3 amino acids: CASSRDNSPLHF. For the CDR3, the DNA is TGTGCCAGCAGCAGAGATAATTCACCCCTCCACTTT.

By share, this clonotype ranks as medium-sized. The chain couples TRBV19 to TRBJ2-6; 8 nucleotides align to TRBD2. The junction had 2 bases not matched to a gene; V was cut back by 5 bases and J by 2 bases. The CDR3 length is 15 residues. CDR1 and CDR2 from the germline V gene are LNHDA and SQIVND (reference sequence). CDR3 sequence reads: CASSPRGAGANVLTF. Written as DNA, the CDR3 is TGTGCCAGTAGTCCGCGGGGGGCTGGGGCCAACGTCCTGACTTTC.

Here the CDR3 reads CASSEAWWKGDTEAFF. The DNA for the CDR3 is TGTGCCAGCAGTGAAGCGTGGTGGAAAGGGGACACTGAAGCTTTCTTT. The chain joins TRBV6-1 to TRBJ1-1, with D maybe TRBD1 (5 bases). V lost 0 bases and J 3 bases, leaving 14 bases between the germline ends. Germline lookup yields CDR1 MNHNS and CDR2 SASEGT. CDR3 length: 16 amino acids.